A single sample is the source of the 20 T cell receptor beta chains below, sequenced in a study of CD8+CD57+ T cells in acquired aplastic anemia (dated by TCRdb to 2017 to 2018). Sequencing was carried out with an Illumina HiSeq 2000. Profiling of TCR beta VDJ combinations and CDR3 sequences used genomic DNA as the template. The public reads were reanalyzed by TCRdb: fastp trimming at Q25, MiXCR alignment, in-frame beta chains only. Merged by CDR3 protein, the rows form single entries marked with the most common genes and DNA. For this sample the table gives roughly 300,000 distinct CDR3 sequences, of which roughly half were detected only once. The top ten constitute roughly 8% of the sample. Sequencing was performed on sorted CD4+, CD8+, or CD8+CD57+ T cells (not recorded which) from PBMCs. The receptor set was obtained from a human donor with severe aplastic anemia or a healthy control (not recorded which).

Ten or more counts support this clonotype. J is TRBJ2-5 and V is TRBV7-2; TRBD1 matches at 7 bases. The V segment lost 2 bases and the J segment 4 bases; nucleotides outside the gene matches: 7. Germline CDR1 SGHTA, CDR2 FQGNSA. The CDR3 contains 15 residues. The DNA of the CDR3 is TGTGCCAGCAGCTTAAAAGACAGGGACAGAGAGACCCAGTACTTC. This translates into CASSLKDRDRETQYF.

Worth noting for this clonotype: Just one base apart from a much larger clone, this may be a read error. The chain carries TRBV6-2 or TRBV6-3 and TRBJ2-3, with D perhaps being TRBD1 or TRBD2 (5 bases each). Germline V gene sequence: CDR1 MNHEY, CDR2 SVGEGT. This CDR3 has 15 residues. Trimming stripped 6 bases from V and 7 bases from J, with 20 bases between. CDR3 sequence reads: CASRVRNLAGNTQYF. For the CDR3, the DNA is TGTGCCAGCAGGGTTAGGAATCTAGCAGGGAATACGCAGTATTTT.

V and J are TRBV12-3 or TRBV12-4 and TRBJ2-7; unclear D gene. V lost 6 bases, J lost 1 base, and 10 bases lay in between. The length of the CDR3 is 13 residues. CDR3 sequence: CASRTAPSYEQYF. Here the CDR3 DNA reads TGTGCCAGCAGAACAGCACCTTCCTACGAGCAGTACTTC.

This clonotype was observed a handful of times. This chain uses TRBV30 with TRBJ1-3; possible D gene TRBD1, 6 bases. Germline values: CDR1 GTSNPN, CDR2 SVGIG (reference sequence). V was cut by 5 bases and J by 4 bases, with 18 bases left in between. CDR3 size: 15 residues. CDR3 in amino acids: CAWRVRGGLGNTIYF. Written as DNA, the CDR3 is TGTGCCTGGCGAGTGAGGGGGGGATTAGGAAACACCATATATTTT.

The rearrangement joins TRBV9 to TRBJ2-7; D may be TRBD1 or TRBD2 (5 bases each). Germline assignment: CDR1 SGDLS and CDR2 YYNGEE. Trimming cost V 5 bases and J 5 bases, with 20 bases left between them. This CDR3 has 15 amino acids. This CDR3 reads CASSPTGRPRDEQYF. The CDR3 region has the DNA TGTGCCAGCAGTCCGACGGGACGCCCTCGAGACGAGCAGTACTTC.

The count of this clonotype is one. In nucleotides, the CDR3 is TGTGCCACCAGTGACCCCACGACAGGGGAAGCCTATGGCTACACCTTC. As protein: CATSDPTTGEAYGYTF. The chain combines TRBV24-1 with TRBJ1-2; TRBD1 aligns across 8 bases. The CDR3 has 16 residues. The V gene's germline CDR1 is KGHDR and CDR2 SFDVKD. Trimming at V came to 4 bases and at J to 4 bases, leaving 10 bases not matched to a gene.

The rearrangement joins TRBV15 to TRBJ2-7; D possibly corresponds to TRBD1 (5 bases). The CDR3 runs 16 residues. Germline V gene lookup returns CDR1 LNHNV and CDR2 YYDKDF (reference sequence). The V end lost 3 bases, the J end lost 2 bases, and 17 bases lay between the germline ends. The CDR3 here is CATSSRREAGTYEQYF. DNA for the CDR3: TGTGCCACCAGCAGCCGCAGAGAGGCAGGGACCTACGAGCAGTACTTC.

This rearrangement joins TRBV15 to TRBJ2-3; D not resolved. Germline assignment: CDR1 LNHNV and CDR2 YYDKDF (reference sequence). The CDR3 totals 11 residues. V was cut by 2 bases and J by 3 bases, with 0 bases left in between. DNA for the CDR3: TGTGCCACCAGCAGAACAGATACGCAGTATTTT. Amino acid sequence: CATSRTDTQYF.

This clonotype was recorded a few times. The chain joins TRBV7-2 to TRBJ2-1; 11 bases map to TRBD2. Germline V gives CDR1 SGHTA, CDR2 FQGNSA. V lost 2 bases and J lost 0; bases outside the gene matches: 9. There are 19 residues in the CDR3. The CDR3 sequence is CASSLWASGGRSSYNEQFF. CDR3 bases: TGTGCCAGCAGCTTATGGGCTAGCGGGGGGCGAAGCTCCTACAATGAGCAGTTCTTC.

The V call is TRBV7-6, the J call TRBJ2-3, with D possibly matching TRBD2 (6 bases). This CDR3 region has 15 residues. V dropped 9 bases and J dropped 0 bases, with 16 bases sitting between them. Germline CDR1 is SGHVS and CDR2 is FNYEAQ. The CDR3 nucleotides are TGTGCCAGTGCGGTAGGACTACCGAGCACAGATACGCAGTATTTT. Its protein is CASAVGLPSTDTQYF. Full variable domain (outside the CDR3, taken from reference TRBV7-6 and TRBJ2-3): GAGVSQSPRYKVTKRGQDVALRCDPISGHVSLYWYRQALGQGPEFLTYFNYEAQQDKSGLPNDRFSAERPEGSISTLTIQRTEQRDSAMYRCASAVGLPSTDTQYFGPGTRLTVL.

J is TRBJ1-6 and V is TRBV20-1; TRBD1 matches 7 bases. Germline loops: CDR1 DFQATT, CDR2 SNEGSKA (reference sequence). The CDR3 runs to 14 residues. The V segment lost 3 bases and the J segment 8 bases; nucleotides outside the gene matches: 7. The CDR3 nucleotides read TGCAGTGCTAGGCCCGGGACAGATGATTCACCCCTCCACTTT. This codes for CSARPGTDDSPLHF.

The V and J genes are TRBV7-9 and TRBJ2-5; D gene unclear. The CDR3 is 13 amino acids. V lost 3 bases, J lost 5 bases, and 10 bases lay in between. Germline assignment: CDR1 SEHNR and CDR2 FQNEAQ (reference sequence). CDR3 in amino acids: CASSFPVWETQYF. CDR3 sequence (DNA): TGTGCCAGCAGCTTCCCAGTGTGGGAGACCCAGTACTTC.

This clonotype was seen ten or more times. The rearrangement joins TRBV5-1 to TRBJ2-7; no firm D call. CDR1 and CDR2 (germline): SGHRS, YFSETQ. The ends were cut back, 5 bases at V and 2 bases at J, with 14 bases in the middle. This CDR3 has 14 amino acids. The DNA for the CDR3 is TGCGCCAGCAGGGCTCAAAGAAACACCTACGAGCAGTACTTC. It yields the protein CASRAQRNTYEQYF.

The genes are TRBV7-9 and TRBJ1-4; possibly TRBD1 for D (6 bases). Trimming cost V 10 bases and J 4 bases, with 19 bases left between them. The germline CDR1 and CDR2 sequences are SEHNR and FQNEAQ (reference sequence). The CDR3 contains 15 residues. CDR3 sequence: CAIQQGGRFNEKLFF. The CDR3 coding sequence is TGTGCCATTCAACAAGGGGGGAGATTTAATGAAAAACTGTTTTTT.

The gene calls are TRBV7-9 and TRBJ2-1; 9 nucleotides align to TRBD2. The CDR3 runs 17 residues. V dropped 1 base and J dropped 4; count of bases not matched to a gene: 8. Germline CDR1 SEHNR, CDR2 FQNEAQ (reference sequence). This CDR3 reads CASSLGPPTSGYNEQFF. The CDR3 DNA sequence: TGTGCCAGCAGCTTAGGGCCCCCAACTAGCGGGTACAATGAGCAGTTCTTC. The full variable domain, completed using reference TRBV7-9 and TRBJ2-1, is DTGVSQNPRHKITKRGQNVTFRCDPISEHNRLYWYRQTLGQGPEFLTYFQNEAQLEKSRLLSDRFSAERPKGSFSTLEIQRTEQGDSAMYLCASSLGPPTSGYNEQFFGPGTRLTVL.

This clonotype was counted at least ten times. CDR3 in DNA: TGTGCCAGCAGTTTCGGGTCTGGACTAGCGGGGGGCAAGACCCAGTACTTC. Its translation is CASSFGSGLAGGKTQYF. The genes are TRBV12-3 or TRBV12-4 and TRBJ2-5; TRBD2 matches at 14 bases. The trim removed 3 bases at V and 6 bases at J, leaving 9 bases unmatched. The CDR3 extends over 17 amino acids.

J is TRBJ1-1 and V is TRBV7-2; D might be TRBD1 (5 bases). Trimming took 1 base from V and 5 from J, leaving 20 bases between them. This CDR3 spans 17 amino acids. CDR1 SGHTA and CDR2 FQGNSA come from the germline V gene. CDR3 nucleotide sequence: TGTGCCAGCAGCTTAGATCCGGATGGGGCGCAGGGAACTGAAGCTTTCTTT. Protein product: CASSLDPDGAQGTEAFF. Full variable domain (rest looked up from reference TRBV7-2 and TRBJ1-1): GAGVSQSPSNKVTEKGKDVELRCDPISGHTALYWYRQSLGQGLEFLIYFQGNSAPDKSGLPSDRFSAERTGGSVSTLTIQRTQQEDSAVYLCASSLDPDGAQGTEAFFGQGTRLTVV.

This clonotype was observed at least ten times. The chain employs TRBV11-2 and TRBJ2-2; D might be TRBD2 (5 bases). CDR1 and CDR2 from the germline V gene are SGHAT and FQNNGV. The CDR3 runs to 14 residues. V shed 2 bases and J shed 5 bases, with 9 bases lying between them. CDR3 DNA: TGTGCCAGCAGCTTAATGAGGGTTACCGGGGAGCTGTTTTTT. Amino acids: CASSLMRVTGELFF.

J is TRBJ1-1 and V is TRBV25-1, with D perhaps TRBD1 (5 bases). The CDR3 has 18 residues. V was pared by 3 bases and J by 0 bases, with 20 bases between. The germline V gene encodes CDR1 MGHDK and CDR2 SYGVNS. The CDR3 DNA follows: TGTGCCAGCAGTGATGAAGGGACGGGCCTCCCCATGAACACTGAAGCTTTCTTT. It codes for CASSDEGTGLPMNTEAFF.

This chain uses TRBV15 with TRBJ2-1; D might be TRBD2 (6 bases). Trimming took 3 bases from V and 9 from J, leaving 15 bases between them. Per the germline V gene, CDR1 is LNHNV and CDR2 is YYDKDF (reference sequence). The CDR3 sequence is 14 residues long. The CDR3 region has the DNA TGTGCCACCAGCAGCCCCCCGTGGGGAGGTGAGCAGTTCTTC. It specifies CATSSPPWGGEQFF. Based on the CDR3 plus reference TRBV15 and TRBJ2-1, the full variable domain is DAMVIQNPRYQVTQFGKPVTLSCSQTLNHNVMYWYQQKSSQAPKLLFHYYDKDFNNEADTPDNFQSRRPNTSFCFLDIRSPGLGDTAMYLCATSSPPWGGEQFFGPGTRLTVL.